This T cell receptor (beta chain) was obtained from a study of T-cell memory formation after mild COVID-19. TCRdb re-analysed the 5' RACE reads in MiXCR, keeping a single row per CDR3 protein. The sample lists roughly 450,000 distinct CDR3 sequences, roughly 18% seen once, with 20% to 25% in the top ten. CDR1 MGHRA and CDR2 YSYEKL come from the germline V gene. V lost 0 bases and J lost 3, with 15 bases in between. The CDR3 extends over 16 amino acids. Study-wide results and caveats: The study found balanced CD4/CD8 in clones contracting day 15 to 85 and a CD4+ lean in later expanders. Several responding clones turned up in pre-infection memory, indicating that cross-reactive memory may have taken part.

To note about this clonotype: Its antigen is not known.

This receptor was obtained from a man between 18 and 35 years old who had mild COVID-19 (a few samples of this study predate the infection). Cell type and time point are not known. Sequencing input: PBMCs or a T cell subset sorted from them (not recorded which). The chain is built from TRBV4-1 and TRBJ2-7; D is perhaps TRBD1 (5 bases). The CDR3 loop reads CASSQDSTGTLYEQYF. The CDR3 nucleotides read TGCGCCAGCAGCCAAGATTCCACAGGAACTCTCTACGAGCAGTACTTC.